This TCR beta chain was profiled in a study of a mutant IDH1 vaccine in newly diagnosed glioma. The assay was immunoSEQ multiplex PCR, and TCRdb's table has in-frame clones only and misses some. This table holds about 36,000 clones, around 81% found once. Study outcomes and limitations: Vaccine-induced immune responses were detected in about 93% of patients.

This CDR3 is built from 12 residues. V was shortened by 6 bases and J by 6 bases, with 9 bases between the two germline ends. Germline V CDR1 and CDR2: MNHNY, SVGAGI (reference sequence). Time point specified: week 5, during vaccination. In every dose of vaccine, 300 ug of mutant IDH1 20-mer peptide was given alongside topical imiquimod. The astrocytomas were IDH1-mutant, ATRX-negative, and WHO grade 3 or 4. About this clone: The target antigen is unknown.

This TCR was recovered from a man between 45 and 60 years old with glioma. Source: PBMCs, taken from a glioma patient whose treatment included an IDH1 peptide vaccine. This chain connects TRBV6-6 to TRBJ2-1; D gene unclear. The CDR3 nucleotides read TGTGCCAGCAGATCCCGCGCCAATGAGCAGTTCTTC. This translates into CASRSRANEQFF.